The T cell receptor beta chain described here comes from a study of blood T cell repertoires in COVID-19. The overall study: The study drew acute and convalescent COVID-19 samples from the United States, Italy and Spain. From T cells, B-cell-depleted T cells, or PBMCs came the material, which was cDNA or gDNA.

Original handling: Amplified reference gene primers provided the basis for estimating nucleated cell counts. Profiled with immunoSEQ multiplex PCR; TCRdb holds only in-frame clones, not every one. V and J calls plus clone size are reproduced from that table; the DNA served to infer D and trimming. The sample records approximately 130,000 clones, approximately 80% being singletons. Germline CDR1 reads LGHDT; CDR2 reads YNNKEL (reference sequence). Deletions cut 5 bases from V and 5 bases from J, with 15 bases between. The CDR3 totals 15 residues. The source material was peripheral blood. The chain recombines TRBV3-1 (or the pseudogene TRBV3-2) with TRBJ1-4; maybe TRBD1 (5 bases). The TCR comes from a man aged 40-49 years with active or convalescent COVID-19. CDR3: CASSSATGRNEKLFF. CDR3 sequence (DNA): TGTGCCAGCAGCTCAGCCACAGGAAGGAATGAAAAACTGTTTTTT.